This T cell receptor (beta chain) was profiled in a study of post-analysis software for immune sequencing data. Study at large: Multiple sclerosis in the patients followed relapsing-remitting, secondary progressive and progressive-relapsing courses. Study findings and constraints: Samples from a shared batch, those prepared together, strongly co-clustered by F measure. A significant reduction in normalized Chao1 diversity was observed in multiple sclerosis patients versus controls. A few TRBV segments occurring more often in patients than controls included TRBV5-6, TRBV5-1 and TRBV20-1.

Sequencing libraries made from TCR beta cDNA carried unique molecular identifiers. Researchers reported roughly 0.5 million cDNA molecules coming from approximately 1 to 10 million T cells. MiXCR, run by TCRdb on the PCR reads, gives a single entry per CDR3 protein. The sample has approximately 730,000 distinct CDR3 sequences; just under 30% are singletons. The V gene lost 2 bases and the J gene lost 2 bases, with 10 bases spanning the gap. Germline CDR1 reads KGHSH; CDR2 reads LQKENI. CDR3 length equals 14 residues. As regards this clonotype: Its antigen is not identified.

The genes are TRBV18 and TRBJ2-7, with D possibly being TRBD1 (6 bases). Sequences were obtained from blood. The sequence was obtained from a girl aged 10 to 17 with multiple sclerosis. CDR3 coding DNA: TGTGCCAGCTCACCAGGGGGCCTCCCCTACGAGCAGTACTTC. It encodes CASSPGGLPYEQYF.